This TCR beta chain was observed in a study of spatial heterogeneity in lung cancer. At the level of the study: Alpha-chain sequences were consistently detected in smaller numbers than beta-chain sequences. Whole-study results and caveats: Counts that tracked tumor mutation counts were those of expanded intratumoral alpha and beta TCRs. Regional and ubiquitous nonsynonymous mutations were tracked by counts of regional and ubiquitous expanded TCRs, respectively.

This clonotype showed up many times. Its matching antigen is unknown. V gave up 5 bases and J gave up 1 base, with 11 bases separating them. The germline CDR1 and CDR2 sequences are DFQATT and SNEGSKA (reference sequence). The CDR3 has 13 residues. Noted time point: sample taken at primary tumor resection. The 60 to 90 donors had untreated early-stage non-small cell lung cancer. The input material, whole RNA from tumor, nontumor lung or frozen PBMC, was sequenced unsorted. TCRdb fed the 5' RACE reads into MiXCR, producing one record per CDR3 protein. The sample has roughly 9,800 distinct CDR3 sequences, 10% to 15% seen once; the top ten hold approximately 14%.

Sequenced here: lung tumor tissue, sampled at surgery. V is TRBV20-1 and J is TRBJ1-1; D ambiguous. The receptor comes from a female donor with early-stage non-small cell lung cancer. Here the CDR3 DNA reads TGCAGTGCTCCCGACCTAAAGAACACTGAAGCTTTCTTT. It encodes CSAPDLKNTEAFF.